The clone carrying this TCR beta chain was observed once. TCRdb's copy holds only in-frame clones and misses some; the assay was immunoSEQ multiplex PCR. The sample carries 700,000 or so clones, approximately 85% recorded once. This entry is derived from a study of shared T cell receptors in the human thymus. Germline values: CDR1 SQVTM, CDR2 ANQGSEA. This CDR3 comprises 14 residues. With V trimmed by 6 bases and J by 4 bases, 9 bases remained unmatched. These same records also appear under a second study, on human thymus T cells. In that study: Resections from corrective heart surgery supplied the thymus tissue. Thymic and blood repertoires appeared to carry a bias in their V and J gene usage.

The sequence derives from a girl under three years old with a congenital heart defect. The chain uses TRBV29-1 and TRBJ2-7; 10 nucleotides match TRBD1. The sequencing sample was made of thymocytes. The CDR3 DNA follows: TGCAGCGTCCACACGTTGGGACAGGGGTACGAGCAGTACTTC. The encoded protein is CSVHTLGQGYEQYF.